The sequence of this T cell receptor beta chain was determined in a study of radiotherapy plus CTLA-4 blockade in lung cancer. On the study more broadly: Patients showed objective responses in about 20% of cases, and disease control was achieved by less than 35%. Findings and limits, study-wide: In blood, after radiotherapy plus ipilimumab, tumor-derived TCR clones expanded.

Patients in the study, people with chemo-refractory metastatic non-small-cell lung cancer, received focal radiation plus ipilimumab CTLA-4 blockade. Germline values: CDR1 SGHVS, CDR2 FNYEAQ. V lost 1 base to trimming and J lost 9 bases; unmatched junction nucleotides: 8. This CDR3 contains 15 residues. For this clone: Its antigen is unidentified.

Clones were sequenced by immunoSEQ multiplex PCR, and TCRdb holds only the in-frame ones, with some missing. The repertoire consists of 30,000 to 40,000 clones, with around 75% occurring once and the leading ten covering roughly 13%. This clonotype originated in a human donor with non-small cell lung cancer that progressed on radiotherapy plus ipilimumab. Here the sequenced sample was peripheral blood, taken from a patient treated with radiotherapy plus ipilimumab. J is TRBJ2-1 and V is TRBV7-6, with TRBD1 identical over 8 bases. The CDR3 DNA sequence: TGTGCCAGCAGCTTAGGCGACAGGGGTGGGAGTGAGCAGTTCTTC. Its translation is CASSLGDRGGSEQFF. Together with reference TRBV7-6 and TRBJ2-1, the CDR3 gives the full variable domain: GAGVSQSPRYKVTKRGQDVALRCDPISGHVSLYWYRQALGQGPEFLTYFNYEAQQDKSGLPNDRFSAERPEGSISTLTIQRTEQRDSAMYRCASSLGDRGGSEQFFGPGTRLTVL.